These T cell receptor beta chains were read from a single sample in a study of early T cells in non-severe SARS-CoV-2 infection. TCRdb itself ran the 5' RACE reads through MiXCR, one entry per CDR3 protein. The sample shows around 68,000 distinct CDR3 sequences, over 9.5% of them seen only once. The sequencing used whole blood, collected at baseline. Source of these receptors: an adult who was a healthcare worker with PCR-confirmed SARS-CoV-2 infection or an uninfected control (not recorded which). Each CDR3 is given with its conserved first and last residue. Each record gives: V gene, clone size, J gene, D gene, CDR3 DNA, CDR3 protein. D genes are given only for firm matches. Rows give clone size only sometimes, using once, few, many, or a class for an expanded clone.

>TRBV7-8|.|TRBJ2-3|.
TGTGCCAGCAGCTTATTGGAGGGGATGAGAGATACGCAGTATTTT
CASSLLEGMRDTQYF
>TRBV29-1|.|TRBJ2-7|TRBD2
TGCAGCGTTGAGGGGCGGGGGTCGACCTACGAGCAGTACTTC
CSVEGRGSTYEQYF
>TRBV7-2|many|TRBJ1-5|.
TGTGCCAGCAGCGGAAGTAACAATCAGCCCCAGCATTTT
CASSGSNNQPQHF
>TRBV7-2|.|TRBJ2-3|.
TGTGCCAGCAGCCTCGGGTTGACACCGGATACGCAGTATTTT
CASSLGLTPDTQYF
>TRBV28|many|TRBJ1-1|.
TGTGCCAGCAGTTCGAGAAGGAGGGTCGAAGCTTTCTTT
CASSSRRRVEAFF
>TRBV5-1|many|TRBJ2-1|.
TGCGCCAGCAGCTCTCCGTACAATGAGCAGTTCTTC
CASSSPYNEQFF
>TRBV5-1|.|TRBJ1-6|.
TGCGCCAGCAGCTTGGCCGGGAGGGAAGATTCACCCCTCCACTTT
CASSLAGREDSPLHF
>TRBV27|few|TRBJ1-1|.
TGTGCCAGCAGATCTGAAATGAACACTGAAGCTTTCTTT
CASRSEMNTEAFF
>TRBV6-2/TRBV6-3|.|TRBJ2-2|.
TGTGCCAGCAGTTATCAGGAGAGGGAGACCGGGGAGCTGTTTTTT
CASSYQERETGELFF
>TRBV2|few|TRBJ2-7|.
TGTGCCAGCAGTGGACAGGATTACGAGCAGTACTTC
CASSGQDYEQYF
>TRBV10-2|.|TRBJ2-7|.
TGCGCCAGCAGTGACAGACCTCTTGACGAGCAGTACTTC
CASSDRPLDEQYF
>TRBV3-1|many|TRBJ2-1|.
TGTGCCAGCAGCCCGGGACTGATTCTGGGGCAGTTCTTC
CASSPGLILGQFF
>TRBV27|.|TRBJ1-6|TRBD1
TGTGCCAGCAGCGCCTCGACAGGGGCATTTAATTCACCCCTCCACTTT
CASSASTGAFNSPLHF
>TRBV28|.|TRBJ2-3|TRBD1
TGTGCCAGCAGCCCCGCCGGGACAGGGGATGATACGCAGTATTTT
CASSPAGTGDDTQYF
>TRBV7-6|.|TRBJ2-1|.
TGTGCCAGCAGCCCCCGGACTTATAATGAGCAGTTCTTC
CASSPRTYNEQFF
>TRBV20-1|few|TRBJ2-4|.
TGCAGTGCTAGACTTCCGGGACAAAGGATTCAGTACTTC
CSARLPGQRIQYF
>TRBV5-5|.|TRBJ2-2|.
TGTGCCAGCAGCCGGGGGGACAGCGACACCGGGGAGCTGTTTTTT
CASSRGDSDTGELFF
>TRBV11-2|.|TRBJ2-1|TRBD2
TGTGCCAGCAGCTTAAACCGACTAGCGGGTGACGGGCATGAGCAGTTCTTC
CASSLNRLAGDGHEQFF
>TRBV7-8|few|TRBJ1-2|.
TGTGCCAGCAGCTCCCGGGACGCGACGTTTAACACCTTC
CASSSRDATFNTF
>TRBV20-1|few|TRBJ2-3|TRBD2
TGCAGTGCTCCGGGACTAGCGGGGACAGATACGCAGTATTTT
CSAPGLAGTDTQYF
>TRBV12-3/TRBV12-4|many|TRBJ1-1|.
TGTGCCAGCAGTGCCTCCAGGGTACTAAGCGGTGAAGCTTTCTTT
CASSASRVLSGEAFF
>TRBV7-9|few|TRBJ1-6|.
TGTGCCAGCAGCTTAGACAGGGCTAATTCACCCCTCCACTTT
CASSLDRANSPLHF
>TRBV7-6|.|TRBJ2-7|.
TGTGCCAGCAGCTTAGCCGGGGAAGACTACGAGCAGTACTTC
CASSLAGEDYEQYF
>TRBV12-3/TRBV12-4|.|TRBJ1-5|TRBD1
TGTGCCAGCAGTCCCGGACAGGGGGTCTATCAGAATCAGCCCCAGCATTTT
CASSPGQGVYQNQPQHF